This TCR beta chain originates from a study of early T cells in non-severe SARS-CoV-2 infection. Study details: Chains from this unsorted whole-blood bulk RNA could not be paired. Overall study findings and caveats: There was a bias toward anti-spike CD8 responses in VDJdb matching, which missed private and CD4 specificities.

The table lists this clonotype with many counts. Its antigen remains unidentified. Trimming cost V 4 bases and J 4 bases, with 16 bases left between them. Germline CDR1 is SGHTA and CDR2 is FQGTGA. The CDR3 runs to 15 residues. The TCR library protocol was used to attach unique molecular identifiers. These identifiers were attached to individual cDNA molecules. Each CDR3 protein is one row after TCRdb ran MiXCR on the 5' RACE reads. Here the sample spans under 35,000 distinct CDR3 sequences, approximately 6.3% being singletons. The sequenced material came from whole blood. The chain carries TRBV7-3 and TRBJ2-5, with D perhaps TRBD2 (6 bases). The source is an adult who was a healthcare worker with PCR-confirmed SARS-CoV-2 infection or an uninfected control (not recorded which). CDR3 protein: CASSSNGLMGETQYF. CDR3 bases: TGTGCCAGCAGCTCAAACGGACTAATGGGAGAGACCCAGTACTTC.